Listed here are 8 T cell receptor beta chains from one sample, sequenced in a study of T cells in Graves' hyperthyroidism and ophthalmopathy. RNA transcripts yielded amplified TCR beta CDR3 regions. When the TCR CDR3 underwent first-round RT-PCR, the HTBI primer set was used. MiXCR, run by TCRdb on the multiplex PCR reads, gives a single entry per CDR3 protein. The table includes about 270,000 distinct CDR3 sequences, approximately 26% detected once. The sample comprised blood. These receptors originate from a man aged 40-55 years with Graves' hyperthyroidism that later progressed to Graves' ophthalmopathy.

This clonotype came up many times. This chain connects TRBV12-3 or TRBV12-4 to TRBJ1-6; D perhaps matches TRBD1 (6 bases). Trimming removed 4 bases at V and 7 bases at J, with 11 bases between. The CDR3 loop spans 14 amino acids. The CDR3 spells CASSSGTKNSPLHF. The DNA of the CDR3 is TGTGCCAGCAGTTCTGGGACAAAAAATTCACCCCTCCACTTT.

This clonotype was seen ten or more times. The J gene is TRBJ2-7, the V gene TRBV6-5; 8 nucleotides match TRBD1. Trimming took 7 bases from V and 4 from J; bases not matched to a gene: 9. Germline assignment: CDR1 MNHEY and CDR2 SVGAGI. This CDR3 is 14 amino acids long. The CDR3 sequence: CASNLGQGSYEQYF. The CDR3 region has the DNA TGTGCCAGCAACCTCGGACAGGGTTCTTACGAGCAGTACTTC.

The sample holds one count of this clonotype. V and J are TRBV6-1 and TRBJ1-1; D possibly corresponds to TRBD1 (5 bases). Germline lookup yields CDR1 MNHNS and CDR2 SASEGT. The CDR3 is 15 amino acids. V lost 8 bases and J 3 bases, leaving 19 bases between the germline ends. CDR3 coding DNA: TGTGCCAGCTCCGAACGGGGCCCCAGGGACACTGAAGCTTTCTTT. Translating gives CASSERGPRDTEAFF.

This clonotype appeared a few times. In nucleotides, the CDR3 is TGTGCCAGCTCACGTCTGGGACAGGGATTTTCCTACGAGCAGTACTTC. Translated: CASSRLGQGFSYEQYF. This sequence joins TRBV18 and TRBJ2-7, with 9 bases aligning to TRBD1. The CDR3 covers 16 residues. Germline lookup yields CDR1 KGHSH and CDR2 LQKENI. The V segment lost 4 bases and the J segment 1 base; nucleotides outside the gene matches: 8.

This clonotype was seen many times. The chain couples TRBV6-1 to TRBJ1-2, with D possibly being TRBD1 (6 bases). CDR3 length equals 15 residues. Germline CDR1 reads MNHNS; CDR2 reads SASEGT. Deletions cut 3 bases from V and 3 bases from J, with 14 bases between. CDR3 nucleotides: TGTGCCAGCAGTGATCCGGGGGGGCTCTACTATGGCTACACCTTC. Translation: CASSDPGGLYYGYTF.

This clonotype has a count of ten or more. This chain uses TRBV12-3 or TRBV12-4 with TRBJ1-2; 8 nucleotides match TRBD1. V was pared by 8 bases and J by 7 bases, with 12 bases of the junction left unmatched. This CDR3 comprises 14 residues. The CDR3 bases are TGTGCCAGCCTAATATCCGGGACAGGAGTTGGCTACACCTTC. It codes for CASLISGTGVGYTF.

This sequence joins TRBV24-1 and TRBJ2-7, with a weak D call TRBD1 (6 bases). V was trimmed by 4 bases and J by 10 bases, leaving 16 bases between them. Germline assignment: CDR1 KGHDR and CDR2 SFDVKD. The CDR3 is 13 residues long. CDR3 sequence reads: CATSDLGTQGQYF. Here the CDR3 DNA reads TGTGCCACCAGTGACCTGGGGACACAGGGACAGTACTTC.

The chain employs TRBV6-1 and TRBJ2-2; tentative D call: TRBD2 (5 bases). V lost 6 bases and J 7 bases, leaving 18 bases between the germline ends. Germline assignment: CDR1 MNHNS and CDR2 SASEGT. The length of the CDR3 is 15 residues. The CDR3 loop reads CASRPDATGVGELFF. The DNA for the CDR3 is TGTGCCAGCAGACCGGACGCCACCGGGGTCGGGGAGCTGTTTTTT.